The next 29 T cell receptor beta chains were all read from a single sample in a study of blood T cell repertoires in COVID-19. Using immunoSEQ multiplex PCR, the repertoire was profiled, and TCRdb retains in-frame clones only, with some absent. The repertoire includes fewer than 150,000 clones, approximately 90% of them detected once, and about 4.3% sits in the top ten. Input material: peripheral blood. Receptors were obtained from a woman between 35 and 50 years old with acute or convalescent COVID-19.

The gene calls are TRBV4-3 and TRBJ2-1; 7 positions agree with TRBD1. This CDR3 is 16 amino acids long. Germline trimming cut 0 bases from V and 5 bases from J; bases unmatched to any gene: 7. Germline CDR1 and CDR2: LGHNA and YSLEER. The CDR3 sequence is CASSQDLLTGNNEQFF. The CDR3 DNA follows: TGCGCCAGCAGCCAAGATCTATTGACAGGGAACAATGAGCAGTTCTTC.

The chain is built from TRBV6-2 or TRBV6-3 and TRBJ1-1; D is ambiguous. V was pared by 4 bases and J by 8 bases, with 20 bases between. The CDR3 contains 15 residues. The V gene's germline CDR1 is MNHEY and CDR2 SVGEGT. DNA of the CDR3: TGTGCCAGCAGTTCTGCCTCGGAGGCCTCCGGGGAAGCTTTCTTT. Translated, it gives CASSSASEASGEAFF.

The chain combines TRBV27 with TRBJ1-3; 8 nucleotides agree with TRBD1. J gave up 4 bases and V 3 bases, and 5 bases lay outside the gene matches. The germline V gene encodes CDR1 MNHEY and CDR2 SMNVEV (reference sequence). This CDR3 has 15 amino acids. CDR3 in amino acids: CASSLTGAGGNTIYF. CDR3 sequence (DNA): TGTGCCAGCAGTTTGACAGGGGCGGGAGGAAACACCATATATTTT.

By share, this clone ranks as medium-sized. V gene TRBV4-3 combines with J gene TRBJ2-7, with 8 bases lining up with TRBD1. From germline, CDR1 is LGHNA and CDR2 YSLEER. The V segment lost 3 bases and the J segment 2 bases; nucleotides outside the gene matches: 12. This CDR3 has 17 residues. The CDR3 DNA sequence: TGCGCCAGCAGCCAGGAGCAGACCGGGACAGGACCCTACGAGCAGTACTTC. Translating gives CASSQEQTGTGPYEQYF.

This chain joins TRBV9 and TRBJ2-1, with TRBD1 matching over 7 bases. CDR1 SGDLS and CDR2 YYNGEE come from the germline V gene. With 5 bases clipped from V and 0 bases from J, the junction kept 11 bases outside the gene matches. The CDR3 spans 17 residues. The CDR3 DNA reads TGTGCCAGCAGTCCTACCGACGACAGGGCCTCCTACAATGAGCAGTTCTTC. It specifies CASSPTDDRASYNEQFF.

Here the CDR3 reads CASSQRTGWAEAFF. The CDR3 DNA follows: TGTGCCAGCAGCCAGCGGACAGGGTGGGCTGAAGCTTTCTTT. The chain employs TRBV7-9 and TRBJ1-1, with TRBD1 matching 8 bases. The CDR3 runs to 14 residues. Trimming cost V 5 bases and J 6 bases; bases outside gene matches: 8. Per germline, CDR1 SEHNR and CDR2 FQNEAQ (reference sequence).

The chain uses TRBV7-9 and TRBJ2-7; no firm D call. The CDR3 sequence is 12 residues long. Germline CDR1 and CDR2: SEHNR and FQNEAQ (reference sequence). V was cut by 8 bases and J by 6 bases, with 14 bases left in between. The CDR3 DNA reads TGTGCCAGCGATAATTCCGCGCCCGAGCAGTACTTC. This codes for CASDNSAPEQYF.

The CDR3 DNA is TGTGCCATCAGTGACCGAGGGACTAGCGGGGGCAACTCCTACAATGAGCAGTTCTTC. This encodes CAISDRGTSGGNSYNEQFF. This sequence joins TRBV10-3 and TRBJ2-1; 14 bases agree with TRBD2. Germline V CDR1 and CDR2: ENHRY, SYGVKD. CDR3 size: 19 residues. Trimming removed 3 bases from V and 0 bases from J; junction bases left unmatched: 7.

V is TRBV5-6 and J is TRBJ2-6, with D uncertain. CDR1 is SGHDT, CDR2 YYEEEE, per germline. V was pared by 2 bases and J by 0 bases, with 3 bases between. CDR3 size: 14 residues. In DNA, the CDR3 is TGTGCCAGCAGCTTCAACTCTGGGGCCAACGTCCTGACTTTC. It translates to CASSFNSGANVLTF.

The rearrangement uses TRBV18 and TRBJ2-5; tentative D call: TRBD1 (6 bases). In germline, CDR1 is KGHSH, CDR2 LQKENI. The CDR3 extends over 15 amino acids. V was trimmed by 2 bases and J by 5 bases, leaving 15 bases between them. The CDR3 loop is CASSPRKGELETQYF. The CDR3 DNA is TGTGCCAGCTCACCAAGAAAGGGGGAGTTGGAGACCCAGTACTTC.

The CDR3 sequence: CASSLQGMSRRWETQYF. DNA for the CDR3: TGTGCCAGCAGTCTACAGGGAATGAGTAGGAGGTGGGAGACCCAGTACTTC. V and J are TRBV14 and TRBJ2-5, with D possibly TRBD1 on 6 matching bases. Germline V gene data show CDR1 as SGHDN and CDR2 as FVKESK. V was trimmed by 6 bases and J by 5 bases, leaving 25 bases between them. The CDR3 totals 17 residues.

V is TRBV19 and J is TRBJ1-2, with D maybe TRBD1 (5 bases). V was clipped by 1 base and J by 0 bases, with 15 bases between them. This CDR3 has 17 amino acids. Germline assignment: CDR1 LNHDA and CDR2 SQIVND (reference sequence). In DNA, the CDR3 is TGTGCCAGTAGTATAGGGGGCAGCCAGGCCCCTAACTATGGCTACACCTTC. Translation: CASSIGGSQAPNYGYTF.

The chain is built from TRBV3-1 (or the pseudogene TRBV3-2) and TRBJ2-1; TRBD2 aligns across 11 bases. This CDR3 region has 15 residues. V lost 5 bases, J lost 14 bases, and 14 bases stayed unmatched. CDR1 is LGHDT, CDR2 YNNKEL, per germline (reference sequence). The CDR3 DNA follows: TGTGCCAGCAGCGAACAAATGTTAGCGGGAGGGTTGAAGTTCTTC. This sequence encodes CASSEQMLAGGLKFF.

The V gene is TRBV4-3, the J gene TRBJ2-2, with TRBD1 identical over 7 bases. There are 16 residues in the CDR3. The ends lost 0 bases at V and 4 bases at J; junction bases unmatched: 5. Per the germline V gene, CDR1 is LGHNA and CDR2 is YSLEER. As DNA, the CDR3 is TGCGCCAGCAGCCAAGATCCAGGGGGACCCACCGGGGAGCTGTTTTTT. Protein product: CASSQDPGGPTGELFF.

The V call is TRBV12-3 or TRBV12-4, the J call TRBJ1-1; D not resolved. CDR3 length equals 13 residues. Trimming took off 3 bases at V and 3 bases at J, with 8 bases between the two ends. The CDR3 DNA is TGTGCCAGCAGTTTCGACGGAGACACTGAAGCTTTCTTT. Translating it yields CASSFDGDTEAFF.

In its sample, this clone was seen once. Written as DNA, the CDR3 is TGTGCCATCAGTGACCGGACAAGCTCGGGCACCGGGGAGCTGTTTTTT. Translated, it gives CAISDRTSSGTGELFF. The chain combines TRBV10-3 with TRBJ2-2; D may be TRBD1 (5 bases). V was shortened by 3 bases and J by 4 bases, with 15 bases between the two germline ends. The CDR3 has 16 residues. Germline CDR1 is ENHRY and CDR2 is SYGVKD.

J is TRBJ2-7 and V is TRBV5-4; 10 nucleotides line up with TRBD2. V shed 2 bases and J 5 bases; nucleotides not matched to a gene: 7. The CDR3 is 15 amino acids. Germline-derived CDR1 and CDR2 are SGHNT and YYREEE (reference sequence). DNA for the CDR3: TGTGCCAGCAGCTTCGGACTAGCGGCCTCTCACGAGCAGTACTTC. Amino acids: CASSFGLAASHEQYF.

This CDR3 is CASSSQGGFNQPQHF. The CDR3 DNA reads TGTGCCAGCAGTTCGCAAGGGGGATTCAATCAGCCCCAGCATTTT. V usage is TRBV28 and J usage is TRBJ1-5, with D perhaps matching TRBD1 (6 bases). The length of the CDR3 is 15 residues. Germline V gives CDR1 MDHEN, CDR2 SYDVKM. Trimming cost V 4 bases and J 3 bases, with 13 bases left between them.

The table lists this clone with a count of one. The rearrangement links TRBV5-1 to TRBJ1-5, with 7 bases aligning to TRBD1. Germline V gives CDR1 SGHRS, CDR2 YFSETQ. There are 14 residues in the CDR3. V lost 3 bases, J lost 2 bases, and 2 bases stayed unmatched. CDR3 nucleotide sequence: TGCGCCAGCAGCTGGGGGACAGGCAATCAGCCCCAGCATTTT. Translated: CASSWGTGNQPQHF. Variable domain in full (rest from reference TRBV5-1 and TRBJ1-5): KAGVTQTPRYLIKTRGQQVTLSCSPISGHRSVSWYQQTPGQGLQFLFEYFSETQRNKGNFPGRFSGRQFSNSRSEMNVSTLELGDSALYLCASSWGTGNQPQHFGDGTRLSIL.

The rearrangement uses TRBV2 and TRBJ2-7; a weak D match, TRBD2 (5 bases). CDR1 is SNHLY, CDR2 FYNNEI, per germline. Trimming pared 7 bases from V and 1 base from J, leaving 11 bases between. The CDR3 spans 13 residues. This CDR3 is CASTGIPSYEQYF. CDR3 DNA: TGTGCCAGCACCGGGATCCCTTCCTACGAGCAGTACTTC.

V gene TRBV6-1 combines with J gene TRBJ1-6, with TRBD1 matching 8 bases. This CDR3 is built from 15 residues. CDR1 and CDR2 from the germline V gene are MNHNS and SASEGT. Germline trimming cut 3 bases from V and 10 bases from J; bases unmatched to any gene: 8. CDR3 nucleotide sequence: TGTGCCAGCAGTGATTCAGGACAGGGTGGATCACCCCTCCACTTT. Translating it yields CASSDSGQGGSPLHF.

The CDR3 DNA reads TGCGCCAGCAGTCCTACTCACACAGGGCTGGACACTGAAGCTTTCTTT. It yields the protein CASSPTHTGLDTEAFF. V usage is TRBV5-1 and J usage is TRBJ1-1; D may be TRBD1 (6 bases). CDR3 length: 16 residues. Germline lookup yields CDR1 SGHRS and CDR2 YFSETQ. Trimming left V 5 bases short and J 3 bases short, with 20 bases between.

V gene TRBV5-1 combines with J gene TRBJ2-7, with 7 bases that match TRBD1. From germline, CDR1 is SGHRS and CDR2 YFSETQ. The trim removed 4 bases at V and 3 bases at J, leaving 4 bases unmatched. The CDR3 covers 13 residues. The CDR3 spells CASSQGEFYEQYF. The CDR3 DNA reads TGCGCCAGCAGCCAGGGGGAATTCTACGAGCAGTACTTC.

V and J are TRBV28 and TRBJ2-7; 7 nucleotides align to TRBD2. V dropped 1 base and J dropped 6; count of bases not matched to a gene: 9. In germline, CDR1 is MDHEN, CDR2 SYDVKM. This CDR3 region has 15 residues. CDR3 loop: CASSLSTPTGGEQYF. In nucleotides, the CDR3 is TGTGCCAGCAGTTTATCGACCCCTACGGGGGGCGAGCAGTACTTC. The variable domain in full, with the rest retrieved from reference TRBV28 and TRBJ2-7, is DVKVTQSSRYLVKRTGEKVFLECVQDMDHENMFWYRQDPGLGLRLIYFSYDVKMKEKGDIPEGYSVSREKKERFSLILESASTNQTSMYLCASSLSTPTGGEQYFGPGTRLTVT.

This chain uses TRBV7-8 with TRBJ2-7, with TRBD2 identical over 8 bases. Germline-derived CDR1 and CDR2 are SGHVS and FQNEAQ. The V segment lost 6 bases and the J segment 6 bases; nucleotides outside the gene matches: 10. There are 14 residues in the CDR3. The CDR3 loop is CASRTGLGKGEQYF. CDR3 nucleotides: TGTGCCAGCAGGACGGGACTAGGAAAAGGCGAGCAGTACTTC.

This clone was found a few times. Here the CDR3 reads CAWSLRQGAGNTIYF. The CDR3 nucleotides read TGTGCCTGGAGTCTCCGACAGGGTGCTGGAAACACCATATATTTT. The chain carries TRBV30 and TRBJ1-3; TRBD1 agrees at 7 bases. The CDR3 covers 15 residues. The V and J ends lost 2 bases and 2 bases, in that order; junction bases with no gene match: 6. Germline CDR1 reads GTSNPN; CDR2 reads SVGIG (reference sequence).

The rearrangement links TRBV10-3 to TRBJ1-1; tentatively, D is TRBD1 (5 bases). Between the trimmed V and J ends, which lost 10 bases and 4 bases, there was a span of 10 bases. Germline assignment: CDR1 ENHRY and CDR2 SYGVKD. CDR3 length: 11 residues. The CDR3 DNA sequence: TGTGCCACCCGACAGACCACTGAAGCTTTCTTT. As protein: CATRQTTEAFF.

This chain joins TRBV7-6 and TRBJ1-2; D ambiguous. V gave up 2 bases and J gave up 5 bases, with 9 bases separating them. The germline gives CDR1 SGHVS, CDR2 FNYEAQ. CDR3 size: 13 residues. The CDR3 DNA reads as TGTGCCAGCAGCTTACGAGGGTTGTATGGCTACACCTTC. Residues: CASSLRGLYGYTF.

The chain is built from TRBV7-9 and TRBJ2-1; D possibly corresponds to TRBD2 (6 bases). Germline CDR1 is SEHNR and CDR2 is FQNEAQ (reference sequence). The CDR3 loop spans 15 amino acids. The V end was cut by 5 bases, the J end by 2 bases, with 13 bases between. The CDR3 sequence: CASSRGLNAYNEQFF. CDR3 in DNA: TGTGCCAGCAGCCGGGGACTGAACGCCTACAATGAGCAGTTCTTC.